This T cell receptor beta chain is drawn from a study of read filtering for tumor transcriptome and immune sequencing. This clonotype was picked up many times. No antigen is known for it. Sampling of bone marrow took place during active disease in every patient. The library was built from roughly 400 ng RNA with molecular barcoded adaptors for alpha/delta and beta/gamma chains. In TCRdb, the reads were re-called with MiXCR into one record per CDR3 protein. The table has around 130,000 distinct CDR3 sequences, under 15% seen once. Study findings and constraints: Without single-read clonotypes, shared clonotype proportions correlated more between IR-seq and RNA-seq. IR-seq captured clonotypes deeper and more reliably than RNA-seq. Around 82% of IR-seq clonotypes had a single read, yet these held approximately 3.7% of reads.

The germline gives CDR1 SGHRS, CDR2 YFSETQ. Germline trimming cut 7 bases from V and 4 bases from J; bases unmatched to any gene: 14. The CDR3 totals 16 residues. The sample consisted of a population of CD138-negative cells sorted from bone marrow. The V call is TRBV5-1, the J call TRBJ2-1; 7 nucleotides align to TRBD2. The TCR comes from a donor at least 40 years old with multiple myeloma. In nucleotides, the CDR3 is TGCGCCAGCTATCCCGAAGCGGGATTAGCATACAATGAGCAGTTCTTC. It translates to CASYPEAGLAYNEQFF.